Sequencing of this TCR beta chain was carried out in a study of identical twins. Study outcomes and limitations: Less excess twin sharing appeared in beta out-of-frame sequences.

This clonotype was seen many times. Its antigen is not identified. The V gene end was trimmed by 7 bases and the J gene end by 4 bases; junction bases not matched to a gene: 11. The CDR3 is 18 amino acids. TCRdb recomputed calls from the 5' RACE reads with MiXCR, one row per CDR3 protein. The table has around 140,000 distinct CDR3 sequences, under 4.5% seen once; the top ten hold 7% to 10%. The sequenced sample consisted of memory T cells sorted from blood. V is TRBV12-3 or TRBV12-4 and J is TRBJ2-3, with 16 bases fitting TRBD2. This receptor was obtained from a man between 18 and 35 years old in good health. Written as DNA, the CDR3 is TGTGCCAGCACCCTGGGACTAGCGGGAGGGCCTTTGCCAGATACGCAGTATTTT. This encodes CASTLGLAGGPLPDTQYF.